These 18 T cell receptor beta chains came from one sample sequenced in a study of T cell responses to AZD1222 COVID-19 vaccine. Only in-frame clones appear in the TCRdb table, and some are missing; sequencing was by immunoSEQ multiplex PCR. This sample yields about 120,000 clones, of which around 94% are seen a single time; around 1.6% belongs to the top ten. This sample comprised peripheral blood, obtained 28 days after the second AZD1222 dose. Receptors originate from an adult who received the AZD1222 COVID-19 vaccine.

The chain couples TRBV2 to TRBJ1-2; possibly TRBD1 for D (5 bases). Trimming cost V 4 bases and J 3 bases, with 9 bases left between them. Per the germline V gene, CDR1 is SNHLY and CDR2 is FYNNEI. The length of the CDR3 is 13 residues. CDR3: CASSAPRDYGYTF. CDR3 DNA: TGTGCCAGCAGTGCCCCCAGGGACTATGGCTACACCTTC.

The chain joins TRBV5-1 to TRBJ2-5; D is ambiguous. Germline V gives CDR1 SGHRS, CDR2 YFSETQ. The germline V and J ends were trimmed by 0 bases and 7 bases, with 16 bases remaining between them. This CDR3 has 15 residues. CDR3 DNA: TGCGCCAGCAGCTTGGGCGGATCCCTCGGCGGGACCCAGTACTTC. This translates into CASSLGGSLGGTQYF.

This chain joins TRBV18 and TRBJ1-1; D is perhaps TRBD1 (5 bases). V lost 6 bases, J lost 3 bases, and 17 bases lay in between. The CDR3 has 15 amino acids. CDR1 and CDR2 from the germline V gene are KGHSH and LQKENI. Here the CDR3 reads CASSRTTGLDTEAFF. CDR3 coding DNA: TGTGCCAGCTCCCGGACCACAGGTCTCGACACTGAAGCTTTCTTT.

This clone has a single count. The J gene is TRBJ1-2, the V gene TRBV5-3; D uncertain. TRBV5-3 is an ORF, with its function uncertain. Trimming stripped 1 base from V and 6 bases from J, with 13 bases between. The CDR3 totals 14 residues. The CDR3 protein is CARSLKGGVNGYTF. The CDR3 DNA reads TGTGCCAGAAGCTTGAAGGGAGGTGTCAATGGCTACACCTTC.

The chain couples TRBV30 to TRBJ1-5; 9 nucleotides agree with TRBD1. This CDR3 has 13 residues. Germline values: CDR1 GTSNPN, CDR2 SVGIG (reference sequence). Trimming cost V 3 bases and J 7 bases; bases outside gene matches: 4. CDR3 coding DNA: TGTGCCTGGAGGGGACAGGGAACCCAGCCCCAGCATTTT. As protein: CAWRGQGTQPQHF.

The gene calls are TRBV11-3 and TRBJ1-1; possible D gene TRBD1, 6 bases. Germline V gene lookup returns CDR1 SGHNT and CDR2 YENEEA. Trimming shortened V by 3 bases and J by 3 bases, and 8 bases separated the two germline ends. This CDR3 region has 13 residues. The CDR3 protein is CASSLHRDTEAFF. CDR3 bases: TGTGCCAGCAGCTTGCACAGGGACACTGAAGCTTTCTTT.

The chain uses TRBV11-3 and TRBJ2-7, with D perhaps given as TRBD1 or TRBD2 (5 bases each). V lost 1 base to trimming and J lost 7 bases, with 8 bases between them. The CDR3 has 12 amino acids. Germline V CDR1 and CDR2: SGHNT, YENEEA. The CDR3 reads CASSLGGMEQYF. CDR3 DNA sequence: TGTGCCAGCAGCTTAGGGGGGATGGAGCAGTACTTC.

This sequence joins TRBV3-1 (or the pseudogene TRBV3-2) and TRBJ2-1, with a tentative D call TRBD2 (5 bases). The CDR3 is made up of 12 amino acids. The germline gives CDR1 LGHDT, CDR2 YNNKEL (reference sequence). V was shortened by 5 bases and J by 6 bases, with 8 bases between the two germline ends. Here the CDR3 DNA reads TGTGCCAGCAGCGTCACTAGCAATGAGCAGTTCTTC. As protein: CASSVTSNEQFF.

V is TRBV19 and J is TRBJ1-4; no definite D call. Trimming stripped 4 bases from V and 6 bases from J, with 15 bases between. CDR3 length equals 15 residues. Germline CDR1 and CDR2: LNHDA and SQIVND (reference sequence). CDR3 sequence (DNA): TGTGCCAGTAGTAAGTCCCCCACGCAGGATGAAAAACTGTTTTTT. Translating gives CASSKSPTQDEKLFF. The full variable domain, its missing parts supplied by reference TRBV19 and TRBJ1-4, is DGGITQSPKYLFRKEGQNVTLSCEQNLNHDAMYWYRQDPGQGLRLIYYSQIVNDFQKGDIAEGYSVSREKKESFPLTVTSAQKNPTAFYLCASSKSPTQDEKLFFGSGTQLSVL.

The CDR3: CSVGTIRVGTEAFF. DNA of the CDR3: TGCAGCGTTGGAACGATCAGGGTGGGAACTGAAGCTTTCTTT. The rearrangement links TRBV29-1 to TRBJ1-1; the D gene is possibly TRBD1 (5 bases). This CDR3 contains 14 residues. V was cut by 4 bases and J by 5 bases, with 17 bases left in between. CDR1 and CDR2 (germline): SQVTM, ANQGSEA. The variable domain in full, with the rest retrieved from reference TRBV29-1 and TRBJ1-1, is SAVISQKPSRDICQRGTSLTIQCQVDSQVTMMFWYRQQPGQSLTLIATANQGSEATYESGFVIDKFPISRPNLTFSTLTVSNMSPEDSSIYLCSVGTIRVGTEAFFGQGTRLTVV.

Comments on this clone: No conserved phenylalanine or tryptophan is present at the end of the CDR3, so a read error is the likely explanation. It is unclear where the CDR3 begins or ends on the DNA, so no DNA is shown, and the CDR3 is as TCRdb lists it. The V and J genes are TRBV19 and TRBJ1-2; the D call TRBD1 from the table was never checked on the DNA. Germline CDR1 LNHDA, CDR2 SQIVND (reference sequence). Inclusive of both ends, the CDR3 amounts to 11 amino acids. This chain's CDR3 is CADTCPPRDRV.

To note about this clone: Different DNA sequences within this sample yield the same CDR3. The J gene is TRBJ1-5, the V gene TRBV5-1, with 9 nucleotides matching TRBD1. Trimming cost V 0 bases and J 2 bases; bases outside gene matches: 0. The CDR3 totals 15 residues. The V gene's germline CDR1 is SGHRS and CDR2 YFSETQ. This CDR3 is CASSLGQGGNQPQHF. The CDR3 DNA reads TGCGCCAGCAGCTTGGGACAGGGGGGCAATCAGCCCCAGCATTTT.

This chain links TRBV27 with TRBJ2-1; D is unresolved. The germline V and J ends were trimmed by 7 bases and 2 bases, with 9 bases remaining between them. There are 13 residues in the CDR3. In germline, CDR1 is MNHEY, CDR2 SMNVEV (reference sequence). The CDR3 sequence: CASMKGAYNEQFF. The DNA for the CDR3 is TGTGCCAGCATGAAAGGCGCCTACAATGAGCAGTTCTTC.

The rearrangement links TRBV18 to TRBJ1-1, with D unresolved. Germline CDR1 KGHSH, CDR2 LQKENI. V was cut by 2 bases and J by 3 bases, with 4 bases left in between. The CDR3 has 12 residues. The CDR3: CASSPGDTEAFF. CDR3 bases: TGTGCCAGCTCACCAGGGGACACTGAAGCTTTCTTT.

The chain carries TRBV27 and TRBJ1-4; D is possibly TRBD1 (6 bases). Per the germline V gene, CDR1 is MNHEY and CDR2 is SMNVEV (reference sequence). The CDR3 totals 14 residues. Trimming removed 5 bases at V and 3 bases at J, with 10 bases between. The CDR3 DNA reads TGTGCCAGCAGTCCAGGGGCGGCTAATGAAAAACTGTTTTTT. It translates to CASSPGAANEKLFF. The full variable domain, completed using reference TRBV27 and TRBJ1-4, is EAQVTQNPRYLITVTGKKLTVTCSQNMNHEYMSWYRQDPGLGLRQIYYSMNVEVTDKGDVPEGYKVSRKEKRNFPLILESPSPNQTSLYFCASSPGAANEKLFFGSGTQLSVL.

The chain combines TRBV2 with TRBJ2-3, with a weak D call TRBD1 (5 bases). Trimming stripped 7 bases from V and 5 bases from J, with 10 bases between. Germline lookup yields CDR1 SNHLY and CDR2 FYNNEI. CDR3 length equals 12 residues. CDR3 DNA: TGTGCCAGCATCAGGGTTGGAGATACGCAGTATTTT. Translating gives CASIRVGDTQYF.

Comments on this clone: One junction end does not reproduce the germline sequence, and a read error may be involved. The chain recombines TRBV4-1 with TRBJ2-1, with TRBD2 matching 10 bases. Per germline, CDR1 MGHRA and CDR2 YSYEKL. The CDR3 is made up of 12 amino acids. The CDR3 nucleotides are TGCGCCAGCAGCCAAGTGGGGACTAGCGAAATCTTC. As protein: CASSQVGTSEIF.

The rearrangement links TRBV19 to TRBJ1-4; TRBD1 is a possible D gene (6 bases). In germline, CDR1 is LNHDA, CDR2 SQIVND (reference sequence). The CDR3 is 15 residues long. The ends were cut back, 4 bases at V and 8 bases at J, with 17 bases in the middle. CDR3 region: CASSRQAAQEEKLFF. The CDR3 region has the DNA TGTGCCAGTAGTAGACAGGCAGCCCAGGAGGAAAAACTGTTTTTT. Full variable domain (outside the CDR3, taken from reference TRBV19 and TRBJ1-4): DGGITQSPKYLFRKEGQNVTLSCEQNLNHDAMYWYRQDPGQGLRLIYYSQIVNDFQKGDIAEGYSVSREKKESFPLTVTSAQKNPTAFYLCASSRQAAQEEKLFFGSGTQLSVL.